Presented here are 31 T cell receptor beta chains from one specimen sequenced in a study of blood T cell repertoires in COVID-19. Assay: immunoSEQ multiplex PCR; the TCRdb copy retains only in-frame clones and omits some. The sample includes 200,000 to 300,000 clones, approximately 90% of them seen just once. The specimen was peripheral blood. The origin of the receptors is a middle-aged woman with acute or convalescent COVID-19.

V and J are TRBV9 and TRBJ1-2, with D unresolved. Trimming shortened V by 0 bases and J by 6 bases, and 12 bases separated the two germline ends. The V gene's germline CDR1 is SGDLS and CDR2 YYNGEE. The CDR3 runs to 14 residues. CDR3 in DNA: TGTGCCAGCAGCGTAGGCTCCGGGGAGGATGGCTACACCTTC. Translated: CASSVGSGEDGYTF.

V gene TRBV7-9 combines with J gene TRBJ2-7; tentative D call: TRBD2 (5 bases). With 8 bases removed from V and 0 bases from J, the gap between germline ends came to 5 bases. Germline V gives CDR1 SEHNR, CDR2 FQNEAQ (reference sequence). The CDR3 totals 11 residues. The CDR3, as DNA: TGTGCCAGCGCGGGCTCCTACGAGCAGTACGTC. Amino acids: CASAGSYEQYV.

This clone was counted a single time. The rearrangement links TRBV18 to TRBJ1-1; no definite D call. Trimming took 0 bases from V and 2 from J, leaving 7 bases between them. This CDR3 spans 14 amino acids. Germline V gene data show CDR1 as KGHSH and CDR2 as LQKENI. This chain's CDR3 is CASSPPSSNTEAFF. In DNA form, the CDR3 reads TGTGCCAGCTCACCACCTTCGAGCAACACTGAAGCTTTCTTT.

V and J are TRBV9 and TRBJ1-4, with a tentative D call TRBD1 (5 bases). The CDR3 has 15 residues. Germline CDR1 is SGDLS and CDR2 is YYNGEE. V dropped 4 bases and J dropped 4 bases, with 14 bases sitting between them. The CDR3 DNA sequence: TGTGCCAGCAGCTCGGGGGGAGGGGTTAATGAAAAACTGTTTTTT. It yields the protein CASSSGGGVNEKLFF.

This chain uses TRBV23-1 with TRBJ2-7, with D hard to call. TRBV23-1 is an ORF; its function is uncertain. The CDR3 spans 11 residues. V lost 0 bases to trimming and J lost 7 bases, with 4 bases between them. CDR3 amino acids: CASSQSREQYV. Here the CDR3 DNA reads TGCGCCAGCAGTCAATCGAGAGAGCAGTACGTC.

The chain carries TRBV14 and TRBJ1-4, with 9 bases matching TRBD1. CDR1 and CDR2 (germline): SGHDN, FVKESK. With 0 bases clipped from V and 7 bases from J, the junction kept 12 bases outside the gene matches. The CDR3 has 18 amino acids. The CDR3 DNA reads as TGTGCCAGCAGCCAAGATCTGATTGTAGGGACAGGGCCTGAAAAACTGTTTTTT. Translation gives CASSQDLIVGTGPEKLFF. The variable domain in full, completed from reference TRBV14 and TRBJ1-4, reads EAGVTQFPSHSVIEKGQTVTLRCDPISGHDNLYWYRRVMGKEIKFLLHFVKESKQDESGMPNNRFLAERTGGTYSTLKVQPAELEDSGVYFCASSQDLIVGTGPEKLFFGSGTQLSVL.

This clone appeared a single time. The gene calls are TRBV19 and TRBJ1-4, with unresolved D. V was cut by 3 bases and J by 8 bases, with 10 bases left in between. Germline assignment: CDR1 LNHDA and CDR2 SQIVND (reference sequence). This CDR3 spans 13 amino acids. The CDR3 sequence: CASSITGAEKLFF. The DNA for the CDR3 is TGTGCCAGTAGTATCACCGGAGCCGAAAAACTGTTTTTT.

The chain recombines TRBV6-5 with TRBJ1-3; D possibly corresponds to TRBD1 (6 bases). Between the trimmed V and J ends, which lost 7 bases and 3 bases, there was a span of 13 bases. The CDR3 has 14 residues. Per germline, CDR1 MNHEY and CDR2 SVGAGI. CDR3 coding DNA: TGTGCCAGCACCCTCACAGGGTATGGAAACACCATATATTTT. Amino acid sequence: CASTLTGYGNTIYF.

This sequence joins TRBV11-2 and TRBJ1-1; D unclear. The CDR3 runs 14 residues. Trimming cost V 5 bases and J 0 bases, with 10 bases left between them. The V gene's germline CDR1 is SGHAT and CDR2 FQNNGV. CDR3 coding DNA: TGTGCCAGCAGCCTACGCACAGTGAACACTGAAGCTTTCTTT. It translates to CASSLRTVNTEAFF.

J is TRBJ2-1 and V is TRBV2, with D unresolved. Trimming removed 2 bases from V and 0 bases from J, with 11 bases in between. This CDR3 is built from 16 residues. CDR1 SNHLY and CDR2 FYNNEI come from the germline V gene. The CDR3 bases are TGTGCCAGCAGTGAAAGTCGGTCTAGCTCCTACAATGAGCAGTTCTTC. Its protein is CASSESRSSSYNEQFF. Full variable domain (rest looked up from reference TRBV2 and TRBJ2-1): EPEVTQTPSHQVTQMGQEVILRCVPISNHLYFYWYRQILGQKVEFLVSFYNNEISEKSEIFDDQFSVERPDGSNFTLKIRSTKLEDSAMYFCASSESRSSSYNEQFFGPGTRLTVL.

This clone was picked up one time. The J gene is TRBJ1-2, the V gene TRBV6-2 or TRBV6-3; TRBD1 aligns across 8 bases. The trim removed 6 bases at V and 7 bases at J, leaving 4 bases unmatched. This CDR3 comprises 12 residues. Germline CDR1 MNHEY, CDR2 SVGEGT. CDR3 DNA: TGTGCCAGCAGCGGACAGGGCCTTGGCTACACCTTC. Residues: CASSGQGLGYTF.

Note on this clone: This same CDR3 is encoded by further DNA sequences in the sample. The CDR3 loop is CASSLQGGTEAFF. CDR3 coding DNA: TGTGCCAGTAGTCTACAGGGGGGCACTGAAGCTTTCTTT. V and J are TRBV19 and TRBJ1-1; TRBD1 aligns across 8 bases. J gave up 4 bases and V 5 bases, and 3 bases lay outside the gene matches. Germline-derived CDR1 and CDR2 are LNHDA and SQIVND (reference sequence). CDR3 length: 13 amino acids.

This clone came up a few times. The chain links TRBV7-3 to TRBJ1-5, with D hard to call. The CDR3 length is 15 residues. CDR1 is SGHTA and CDR2 is FQGTGA in the germline V gene. The ends were cut back, 4 bases at V and 1 base at J, with 11 bases in the middle. The CDR3 DNA is TGTGCCAGCAGCTCACCGAGGAAGAGCAATCAGCCCCAGCATTTT. This gives the protein CASSSPRKSNQPQHF.

The rearrangement uses TRBV7-2 and TRBJ1-4, with TRBD1 identical over 9 bases. Per the germline V gene, CDR1 is SGHTA and CDR2 is FQGNSA. The CDR3 extends over 16 amino acids. Trimming at V came to 5 bases and at J to 2 bases, leaving 6 bases not matched to a gene. The CDR3 nucleotides read TGTGCCAGCAGCCCCCAAGGACAGGGGACTAATGAAAAACTGTTTTTT. Residues: CASSPQGQGTNEKLFF.

The chain combines TRBV3-1 (or the pseudogene TRBV3-2) with TRBJ1-2; tentatively, D is TRBD1 (5 bases). The V gene's germline CDR1 is LGHDT and CDR2 YNNKEL (reference sequence). V was pared by 1 base and J by 4 bases, with 10 bases between. The CDR3 length is 14 residues. The CDR3: CASSQGAGPYGYTF. DNA for the CDR3: TGTGCCAGCAGCCAAGGGGCAGGGCCCTATGGCTACACCTTC.

The rearrangement uses TRBV19 and TRBJ1-1, with 11 nucleotides matching TRBD1. After removal of 7 bases from V and 6 bases from J, the junction contained 7 bases not matched to a gene. The CDR3 is made up of 14 amino acids. From germline, CDR1 is LNHDA and CDR2 SQIVND (reference sequence). The CDR3: CASIAGQGAAEAFF. In DNA form, the CDR3 reads TGTGCCAGTATAGCAGGACAGGGGGCAGCTGAAGCTTTCTTT.

This chain links TRBV6-2 or TRBV6-3 with TRBJ2-5; 13 bases line up with TRBD2. V gave up 0 bases and J gave up 5 bases; unmatched junction bases: 12. Germline-derived CDR1 and CDR2 are MNHEY and SVGEGT. The CDR3 is 19 residues long. The CDR3 loop is CASSYSRRTGLAGAETQYF. DNA of the CDR3: TGTGCCAGCAGTTACTCGCGGCGGACCGGACTAGCGGGGGCCGAGACCCAGTACTTC.

V and J are TRBV4-1 and TRBJ1-1, with 7 bases that match TRBD1. Germline assignment: CDR1 MGHRA and CDR2 YSYEKL. Trimming removed 2 bases from V and 8 bases from J; junction bases left unmatched: 2. CDR3 length: 12 residues. CDR3 coding DNA: TGCGCCAGCAGCCAAAGAGGGGGCGAAGCTTTCTTT. It yields the protein CASSQRGGEAFF.

This clone was detected once. DNA of the CDR3: TGTGCCAGTAGTATGTCCCAGGGTTATGACACCGGGGAGCTGTTTTTT. Its protein product is CASSMSQGYDTGELFF. The chain is built from TRBV19 and TRBJ2-2, with TRBD1 as a possible D gene (5 bases). The germline gives CDR1 LNHDA, CDR2 SQIVND (reference sequence). There are 16 residues in the CDR3. V was cut by 3 bases and J by 3 bases, with 14 bases left in between.

The chain links TRBV7-7 to TRBJ2-1; 9 positions match TRBD2. V shed 9 bases, J shed 8 bases, and the junction held 8 bases outside the gene matches. This CDR3 spans 13 amino acids. The germline CDR1 and CDR2 sequences are SSHAT and FNYEAQ (reference sequence). This CDR3 is CASAGGPQDEQFF. CDR3 nucleotides: TGTGCCAGTGCGGGGGGGCCTCAGGATGAGCAGTTCTTC.

The chain is built from TRBV5-1 and TRBJ1-1; 7 bases are a match to TRBD1. CDR3 length equals 15 residues. V lost 2 bases and J lost 2; bases outside the gene matches: 6. Germline V CDR1 and CDR2: SGHRS, YFSETQ. In nucleotides, the CDR3 is TGCGCCAGCAGCTTTGGCGACAGGGTCAACACTGAAGCTTTCTTT. Amino acids: CASSFGDRVNTEAFF.

The chain couples TRBV13 to TRBJ2-7; 8 nucleotides agree with TRBD1. The germline CDR1 and CDR2 sequences are PRHDT and FYEKMQ (reference sequence). The CDR3 is 15 residues long. Trimming at V came to 6 bases and at J to 5 bases, leaving 12 bases not matched to a gene. Here the CDR3 DNA reads TGTGCCAGCAGTCCCTATGCAGGGGGCCCTCACGAGCAGTACGTC. The encoded protein is CASSPYAGGPHEQYV.

On this clone itself: The same CDR3 is also encoded by other DNA sequences in this sample. The chain combines TRBV14 with TRBJ2-5, with unresolved D. Trimming left V 1 base short and J 5 bases short, with 5 bases between. This CDR3 comprises 12 residues. Germline V gene lookup returns CDR1 SGHDN and CDR2 FVKESK. The CDR3 DNA follows: TGTGCCAGCAGCCAAGTCGGGGAGACCCAGTACTTC. Translating it yields CASSQVGETQYF.

CDR3 sequence (DNA): TGTGCCAGCAAAGGGGGATCGACACCCCTAACGGGAGCTTTCTTT. This codes for CASKGGSTPLTGAFF. The rearrangement links TRBV2 to TRBJ1-1, with D tentatively TRBD1 (6 bases). Trimming took 7 bases from V and 10 from J, leaving 25 bases between them. CDR1 is SNHLY and CDR2 is FYNNEI in the germline V gene. This CDR3 has 15 amino acids.

The V and J genes are TRBV27 and TRBJ1-6; D is unresolved. The CDR3 is made up of 12 amino acids. CDR1 MNHEY and CDR2 SMNVEV come from the germline V gene (reference sequence). The DNA of the CDR3 is TGTGCTGTCGGGGAGATCGGTTCACCCCTCCACTTT. It is translated as CAVGEIGSPLHF.

This chain connects TRBV9 to TRBJ2-1; TRBD2 matches 8 bases. The germline CDR1 and CDR2 sequences are SGDLS and YYNGEE. After removal of 0 bases from V and 4 bases from J, the junction contained 9 bases not matched to a gene. This CDR3 comprises 17 residues. CDR3 protein: CASSVGGRSGGYNEQFF. In DNA form, the CDR3 reads TGTGCCAGCAGCGTAGGAGGGAGGAGCGGGGGATACAATGAGCAGTTCTTC.

This rearrangement joins TRBV4-2 to TRBJ1-4, with D perhaps matching TRBD1 (5 bases). Trimming pared 0 bases from V and 3 bases from J, leaving 11 bases between. Germline V CDR1 and CDR2: LGHNA, YNFKEQ. The CDR3 runs 16 residues. CDR3 nucleotide sequence: TGTGCCAGCAGCCAAGACCGCAGGGCGGCTAATGAAAAACTGTTTTTT. Protein product: CASSQDRRAANEKLFF.

The V and J genes are TRBV6-5 and TRBJ1-2; D is perhaps TRBD1 (5 bases). Per germline, CDR1 MNHEY and CDR2 SVGAGI. This CDR3 comprises 16 residues. V was cut by 0 bases and J by 10 bases, with 21 bases left in between. CDR3 sequence reads: CASSYSTARALLDYTF. CDR3 sequence (DNA): TGTGCCAGCAGTTACTCGACAGCTAGGGCCCTGTTAGACTACACCTTC.

This clone occurred once. This chain connects TRBV12-5 to TRBJ1-3; TRBD1 is a possible D gene (6 bases). The CDR3 runs 15 residues. The V and J ends lost 6 bases and 0 bases respectively, with 12 bases between them. Germline CDR1 and CDR2: LGHNT and FRNRAP. CDR3 in amino acids: CASGPGQSSGNTIYF. In DNA form, the CDR3 reads TGTGCTAGTGGCCCCGGACAGTCCTCTGGAAACACCATATATTTT.

The gene calls are TRBV6-5 and TRBJ1-1; D gene ambiguous. CDR1 and CDR2 from the germline V gene are MNHEY and SVGAGI. The CDR3 totals 13 residues. Trimming removed 6 bases from V and 1 base from J, with 9 bases in between. CDR3 sequence reads: CASSRGPNTEAFF. In DNA, the CDR3 is TGTGCCAGCAGCCGGGGTCCGAACACTGAAGCTTTCTTT.

Here the CDR3 reads CASSEQGERITEAFF. CDR3 coding DNA: TGTGCCAGCAGTGAACAGGGGGAGCGAATCACTGAAGCTTTCTTT. The chain carries TRBV6-1 and TRBJ1-1, with 7 nucleotides matching TRBD1. CDR1 and CDR2 from the germline V gene are MNHNS and SASEGT. J was trimmed by 4 bases and V by 2 bases; bases with no gene match: 7. This CDR3 is 15 amino acids long.